The clone carrying this T cell receptor (beta chain) was detected only once. Per the original data handling: Amplification of reference gene primers provided the estimated nucleated cell counts. Profiling relied on immunoSEQ multiplex PCR, and the TCRdb table lists in-frame clones only, not all of them. The V and J calls and the clone size are those of that table, but D and trimming were determined from the DNA. The sample holds some 260,000 clones, 82% seen once. This record comes from a study of blood T cell repertoires in COVID-19. Study background: From the United States, Italy and Spain came samples of acute and convalescent COVID-19.

Sequenced material: peripheral blood. This clonotype originated in a woman of 80 years or more with active or convalescent COVID-19.

Written as DNA, the CDR3 is TGTGCCAGCAGCCCTACAGGGGGTTCCGAGCAGTACTTC. It specifies CASSPTGGSEQYF. The chain combines TRBV9 with TRBJ2-7; TRBD1 matches at 8 bases. This CDR3 is built from 13 residues. Germline V gives CDR1 SGDLS, CDR2 YYNGEE. The junction had 6 bases not matched to a gene; V was cut back by 4 bases and J by 6 bases.